The next 30 T cell receptor beta chains were all read from a single sample in a study of blood T cell repertoires in COVID-19. Repertoires were generated with immunoSEQ multiplex PCR, while TCRdb's copy carries only in-frame clones and drops some. The profile shows about 200,000 clones, roughly four fifths of them singletons. The source material was PBMCs or T cells enriched from blood (not recorded which). These receptor sequences come from a man in his forties who had recovered from COVID-19.

The chain couples TRBV7-8 to TRBJ1-4, with D possibly TRBD1 on 5 matching bases. V lost 5 bases and J lost 3, with 10 bases in between. From germline, CDR1 is SGHVS and CDR2 FQNEAQ. The CDR3 loop spans 14 amino acids. CDR3 in amino acids: CASSPGGANEKLFF. The CDR3 nucleotides read TGTGCCAGCAGCCCCGGGGGGGCTAATGAAAAACTGTTTTTT.

The rearrangement uses TRBV9 and TRBJ1-6; unclear D gene. There are 13 residues in the CDR3. Trimming pared 4 bases from V and 10 bases from J, leaving 12 bases between. The germline V gene has CDR1 SGDLS and CDR2 YYNGEE. CDR3 residues: CASSTTGQSPLHF. The CDR3 nucleotides are TGTGCCAGCAGCACCACGGGTCAGTCACCCCTCCACTTT. The full variable domain, its missing parts supplied by reference TRBV9 and TRBJ1-6, is DSGVTQTPKHLITATGQRVTLRCSPRSGDLSVYWYQQSLDQGLQFLIQYYNGEERAKGNILERFSAQQFPDLHSELNLSSLELGDSALYFCASSTTGQSPLHFGNGTRLTVT.

This clone was seen more than once but under ten times. V gene TRBV6-5 combines with J gene TRBJ1-6; D is undetermined. CDR1 is MNHEY and CDR2 is SVGAGI in the germline V gene. V lost 0 bases and J 0 bases, leaving 6 bases between the germline ends. There are 16 residues in the CDR3. The CDR3 is CASSYSSVSYNSPLHF. The CDR3 nucleotides read TGTGCCAGCAGTTACTCGAGTGTCTCCTATAATTCACCCCTCCACTTT.

The chain combines TRBV9 with TRBJ2-7; 13 bases agree with TRBD2. The CDR3 length is 16 residues. The J segment lost 5 bases and the V segment lost 4 bases, leaving 9 bases of the junction unmatched. Germline V gene data show CDR1 as SGDLS and CDR2 as YYNGEE. Here the CDR3 DNA reads TGTGCCAGCAGCCCGAGGGGACTAGCGGGGATTAACGAGCAGTACTTC. Its translation is CASSPRGLAGINEQYF.

The chain joins TRBV20-1 to TRBJ2-1, with a tentative D call TRBD2 (6 bases). The germline gives CDR1 DFQATT, CDR2 SNEGSKA (reference sequence). V was pared by 3 bases and J by 4 bases, with 19 bases between. The CDR3 is 16 amino acids. The CDR3 spells CSASPGGWARYNEQFF. Written as DNA, the CDR3 is TGCAGTGCTAGTCCCGGGGGTTGGGCACGATACAATGAGCAGTTCTTC.

The rearrangement uses TRBV10-2 and TRBJ1-6; 10 bases align to TRBD1. Unmatched junction bases numbered 16, after V lost 0 bases and J lost 5 bases. This CDR3 comprises 21 residues. The V gene's germline CDR1 is WSHSY and CDR2 SAAADI. The CDR3 reads CASSESIWDRGVIQNNSPLHF. CDR3 DNA: TGCGCCAGCAGTGAGTCGATTTGGGACAGGGGCGTCATTCAAAATAATTCACCCCTCCACTTT.

The chain links TRBV11-2 to TRBJ2-1; the D gene is possibly TRBD2 (6 bases). V was shortened by 2 bases and J by 9 bases, with 20 bases between the two germline ends. Germline V gene data show CDR1 as SGHAT and CDR2 as FQNNGV. This CDR3 comprises 16 residues. CDR3 residues: CASSLRRVGGVVEQFF. CDR3 DNA: TGTGCCAGCAGCTTAAGGCGGGTTGGCGGGGTGGTTGAGCAGTTCTTC. Full variable domain (remainder filled in from reference TRBV11-2 and TRBJ2-1): EAGVAQSPRYKIIEKRQSVAFWCNPISGHATLYWYQQILGQGPKLLIQFQNNGVVDDSQLPKDRFSAERLKGVDSTLKIQPAKLEDSAVYLCASSLRRVGGVVEQFFGPGTRLTVL.

The gene calls are TRBV6-5 and TRBJ2-7, with D maybe TRBD1 (6 bases). CDR1 is MNHEY and CDR2 is SVGAGI in the germline V gene. The CDR3 length is 11 residues. V was cut by 8 bases and J by 2 bases, with 7 bases left in between. The chain's CDR3 is CASWDTYEQYF. In DNA, the CDR3 is TGTGCCAGCTGGGACACCTACGAGCAGTACTTC.

The genes are TRBV27 and TRBJ1-2; a possible D gene is TRBD1 (5 bases). This CDR3 is 12 amino acids long. V was shortened by 7 bases and J by 12 bases, with 18 bases between the two germline ends. CDR1 MNHEY and CDR2 SMNVEV come from the germline V gene (reference sequence). CDR3 nucleotide sequence: TGTGCCAGCAACCCCCCTACAGGCTCTGACACCTTC. Translation gives CASNPPTGSDTF.

The chain employs TRBV19 and TRBJ1-5; 7 bases agree with TRBD1. Trimming took 6 bases from V and 7 from J; bases not matched to a gene: 6. The CDR3 loop spans 13 amino acids. CDR1 LNHDA and CDR2 SQIVND come from the germline V gene (reference sequence). CDR3 bases: TGTGCCAGTAGGGAACAGGGGTCCCAGCCCCAGCATTTT. Amino acid sequence: CASREQGSQPQHF.

The chain combines TRBV4-1 with TRBJ1-2, with 9 bases lining up with TRBD1. V shed 1 base and J 7 bases; nucleotides not matched to a gene: 13. CDR1 MGHRA and CDR2 YSYEKL come from the germline V gene. The CDR3 has 17 residues. The CDR3 is CASSQVGPGQGFGGYTF. The CDR3 DNA sequence: TGCGCCAGCAGCCAAGTCGGACCGGGACAGGGATTTGGTGGCTACACCTTC.

The J gene is TRBJ1-1, the V gene TRBV11-2; D may be TRBD1 (5 bases). The CDR3 is 14 residues long. V was pared by 1 base and J by 4 bases, with 10 bases between. The germline CDR1 and CDR2 sequences are SGHAT and FQNNGV. The CDR3, as DNA: TGTGCCAGCAGCTTAGCCGGGGGGAGCACTGAAGCTTTCTTT. This sequence encodes CASSLAGGSTEAFF. The full variable domain, its missing parts supplied by reference TRBV11-2 and TRBJ1-1, is EAGVAQSPRYKIIEKRQSVAFWCNPISGHATLYWYQQILGQGPKLLIQFQNNGVVDDSQLPKDRFSAERLKGVDSTLKIQPAKLEDSAVYLCASSLAGGSTEAFFGQGTRLTVV.

V and J are TRBV4-2 and TRBJ2-7; a weak D match, TRBD2 (5 bases). The CDR3 length is 16 residues. V gave up 2 bases and J gave up 6 bases, with 20 bases separating them. Per germline, CDR1 LGHNA and CDR2 YNFKEQ. CDR3: CASSQKSGVLGGEQYF. As DNA, the CDR3 is TGTGCCAGCAGCCAAAAGAGTGGAGTCCTAGGAGGCGAGCAGTACTTC.

This chain connects TRBV28 to TRBJ1-2; D might be TRBD1 (6 bases). CDR1 MDHEN and CDR2 SYDVKM come from the germline V gene. V dropped 6 bases and J dropped 4 bases, with 18 bases sitting between them. This CDR3 comprises 15 residues. The CDR3 reads CASSPGGARGYGYTF. Written as DNA, the CDR3 is TGTGCCAGCAGCCCCGGGGGGGCAAGGGGCTATGGCTACACCTTC.

V gene TRBV28 combines with J gene TRBJ1-2; 7 nucleotides line up with TRBD1. CDR1 and CDR2 from the germline V gene are MDHEN and SYDVKM. The CDR3 is 13 residues long. After removal of 8 bases from V and 2 bases from J, the junction contained 5 bases not matched to a gene. This chain's CDR3 is CASLTRGNYGYTF. The CDR3 region has the DNA TGTGCCAGCCTGACCAGGGGGAACTATGGCTACACCTTC.

J is TRBJ1-2 and V is TRBV28; D perhaps matches TRBD1 (6 bases). Trimming shortened V by 7 bases and J by 7 bases, and 13 bases separated the two germline ends. CDR1 and CDR2 from the germline V gene are MDHEN and SYDVKM. The CDR3 is made up of 12 amino acids. CDR3 amino acids: CASTRGAAGYTF. CDR3 sequence (DNA): TGTGCCAGCACCCGGGGGGCGGCTGGCTACACCTTC.

This clone was detected only a few times. The J gene is TRBJ1-2, the V gene TRBV5-6; no reliable D call. The V end was cut by 4 bases, the J end by 5 bases, with 15 bases between. The CDR3 contains 14 residues. From germline, CDR1 is SGHDT and CDR2 YYEEEE. CDR3 DNA sequence: TGTGCCAGCAGCCCCCGTTTACGGGGTTATGGCTACACCTTC. It translates to CASSPRLRGYGYTF.

Here the CDR3 reads CSVEQPGTEAFF. The CDR3 region has the DNA TGCAGCGTCGAACAACCGGGCACTGAAGCTTTCTTT. The chain joins TRBV29-1 to TRBJ1-1, with D unresolved. CDR1 and CDR2 (germline): SQVTM, ANQGSEA. Trimming removed 6 bases at V and 4 bases at J, with 12 bases between. This CDR3 has 12 residues.

The rearrangement links TRBV24-1 to TRBJ2-7; TRBD1 agrees at 11 bases. J gave up 5 bases and V 3 bases, and 5 bases lay outside the gene matches. The CDR3 is made up of 15 amino acids. Germline V gene data show CDR1 as KGHDR and CDR2 as SFDVKD. CDR3 protein: CATSDTGTGGNEQYF. The CDR3 coding sequence is TGTGCCACCAGTGATACTGGGACAGGGGGGAACGAGCAGTACTTC.

This clone occurred a few times. The rearrangement joins TRBV11-2 to TRBJ1-6; TRBD1 matches 12 bases. J lost 10 bases, V lost 2 bases, and 9 bases had no gene match. The CDR3 loop spans 17 amino acids. Germline lookup yields CDR1 SGHAT and CDR2 FQNNGV. The CDR3 reads CASSLRSGQGAGSPLHF. CDR3 in DNA: TGTGCCAGCAGCTTAAGATCGGGACAGGGGGCAGGGTCACCCCTCCACTTT.

V and J are TRBV7-9 and TRBJ2-2; tentatively, D is TRBD1 (5 bases). The CDR3 sequence is 15 residues long. In germline, CDR1 is SEHNR, CDR2 FQNEAQ (reference sequence). V gave up 2 bases and J gave up 0 bases, with 7 bases separating them. CDR3 sequence: CASSLTRANTGELFF. The CDR3 DNA reads as TGTGCCAGCAGCTTAACCAGGGCGAACACCGGGGAGCTGTTTTTT.

The chain is built from TRBV7-9 and TRBJ2-2, with 7 bases aligning to TRBD2. V lost 5 bases, J lost 6 bases, and 3 bases stayed unmatched. Looked up from germline, CDR1 is SEHNR and CDR2 is FQNEAQ (reference sequence). This CDR3 spans 13 amino acids. CDR3 sequence: CASSLGGSGELFF. CDR3 DNA: TGTGCCAGCAGCCTCGGGGGGTCCGGGGAGCTGTTTTTT.

The chain uses TRBV4-2 and TRBJ1-2; D unclear. V dropped 0 bases and J dropped 4 bases, with 6 bases sitting between them. Per germline, CDR1 LGHNA and CDR2 YNFKEQ. The CDR3 spans 13 residues. The CDR3 is CASSQERSYGYTF. In DNA form, the CDR3 reads TGTGCCAGCAGCCAAGAACGGTCCTATGGCTACACCTTC.

The table lists this clone with a count of one. The chain employs TRBV4-3 and TRBJ2-1, with TRBD2 matching over 13 bases. This CDR3 is built from 18 residues. V gave up 3 bases and J gave up 3 bases; unmatched junction bases: 8. CDR1 and CDR2 from the germline V gene are LGHNA and YSLEER. The CDR3 DNA reads as TGCGCCAGCAGCCAGACTACTAGCGGGGGGGGATACTACAATGAGCAGTTCTTC. It yields the protein CASSQTTSGGGYYNEQFF.

V and J are TRBV7-2 and TRBJ2-1; D is unclear. The V and J ends lost 0 bases and 10 bases respectively, with 7 bases between them. The CDR3 covers 12 residues. The germline CDR1 and CDR2 sequences are SGHTA and FQGNSA. The CDR3: CASSLAGLEQFF. The CDR3 coding sequence is TGTGCCAGCAGCTTAGCGGGCCTGGAGCAGTTCTTC.

This clone was observed a single time. The chain employs TRBV30 and TRBJ1-2; TRBD1 agrees at 8 bases. V gave up 0 bases and J gave up 4 bases; unmatched junction bases: 4. Germline loops: CDR1 GTSNPN, CDR2 SVGIG (reference sequence). This CDR3 is 14 amino acids long. This chain's CDR3 is CAWSVDRGTYGYTF. As DNA, the CDR3 is TGTGCCTGGAGTGTAGACAGGGGAACCTATGGCTACACCTTC. The entire variable domain, with the rest obtained from reference TRBV30 and TRBJ1-2, is as follows: SQTIHQWPATLVQPVGSPLSLECTVEGTSNPNLYWYRQAAGRGLQLLFYSVGIGQISSEVPQNLSASRPQDRQFILSSKKLLLSDSGFYLCAWSVDRGTYGYTFGSGTRLTVV.

This clone was counted between two and nine times. The CDR3 DNA is TGTGCCGCGAGCCTAGCGGGATACACAGATACGCAGTATTTT. Its translation: CAASLAGYTDTQYF. The chain combines TRBV10-3 with TRBJ2-3, with 9 bases fitting TRBD2. With 11 bases clipped from V and 2 bases from J, the junction kept 8 bases outside the gene matches. Per germline, CDR1 ENHRY and CDR2 SYGVKD. This CDR3 is built from 14 residues.

The rearrangement links TRBV5-8 to TRBJ1-6, with D tentatively TRBD1 (5 bases). The V gene lost 4 bases and the J gene lost 7 bases, with 9 bases spanning the gap. Germline V gene data show CDR1 as SGHTS and CDR2 as YDEGEE. CDR3 length: 13 amino acids. Written as DNA, the CDR3 is TGTGCCAGCAGCAGAGACAGAAATTCACCCCTCCACTTT. Translated: CASSRDRNSPLHF.

The V gene is TRBV27, the J gene TRBJ1-5, with 8 bases matching TRBD1. This CDR3 comprises 14 residues. With 6 bases clipped from V and 4 bases from J, the junction kept 5 bases outside the gene matches. Germline loops: CDR1 MNHEY, CDR2 SMNVEV (reference sequence). As DNA, the CDR3 is TGTGCCAGCAGAGGGACAGGCCTAAATCAGCCCCAGCATTTT. It specifies CASRGTGLNQPQHF.

This clone has just a few counts. The CDR3 is CASSLGVGGWNQPQHF. DNA for the CDR3: TGTGCCAGCAGTTTGGGGGTCGGGGGGTGGAATCAGCCCCAGCATTTT. The genes are TRBV28 and TRBJ1-5; D possibly corresponds to TRBD1 (5 bases). Between the trimmed V and J ends, which lost 3 bases and 4 bases, there was a span of 16 bases. The CDR3 loop spans 16 amino acids. Looked up from germline, CDR1 is MDHEN and CDR2 is SYDVKM.